The TCR beta chain described here comes from a study of immune heterogeneity within non-small cell lung tumors. Study background: Classification of the tumors gave several squamous cell carcinomas, about 10 non-squamous carcinomas and 1 not otherwise specified. Whole-study results and caveats: Identical dominant CDR3 beta clonotypes recurred across a patient's tumor sites, together with site-unique high-frequency clones. Higher local tumor mutational burden went with moderately higher local T-cell clonality, R about 0.34.

Multiplex PCR (32 V and 13 J primers) was used to amplify the TCR beta CDR3. TCRdb used MiXCR to reprocess the multiplex PCR reads, holding one entry per CDR3 protein. The sample comprises approximately 4,500 distinct CDR3 sequences, about 24% of which are singletons, and around a tenth rests with the top ten. V lost 5 bases, J lost 9 bases, and 13 bases lay in between. The CDR3 is 12 amino acids. Germline CDR1 is SNHLY and CDR2 is FYNNEI. Template was bulk tumor genomic DNA, 500 to 650 ng per sample. From each primary tumor, several far-apart biopsies were obtained during surgery. Samples came from untreated patients having curative surgery for newly diagnosed non-small cell lung cancer. This clonotype is deemed medium-sized. Its matching antigen is unknown.

This sequence was found in a man aged 45-65 years with non-small cell lung cancer. Sequenced: lung tumor tissue. The chain carries TRBV2 and TRBJ1-1; D call uncertain. DNA of the CDR3: TGTGCCAGCAGTTGGGAGACTGATAAAGCTTTCTTT. This translates into CASSWETDKAFF. The complete variable domain, with remaining parts taken from reference TRBV2 and TRBJ1-1, reads EPEVTQTPSHQVTQMGQEVILRCVPISNHLYFYWYRQILGQKVEFLVSFYNNEISEKSEIFDDQFSVERPDGSNFTLKIRSTKLEDSAMYFCASSWETDKAFFGQGTRLTVV.